This T cell receptor (beta chain) was retrieved from a study of T cell changes during pregnancy in multiple sclerosis. This CDR3 region has 13 residues. Germline V gene lookup returns CDR1 SNHLY and CDR2 FYNNEI. V dropped 4 bases and J dropped 6 bases, with 12 bases sitting between them. Using immunoSEQ multiplex PCR, the repertoire was profiled, and TCRdb retains in-frame clones only, with some absent. The sample carries 70,000 to 90,000 clones, approximately 92% recorded once. The TCR was taken from a female donor in good health, enrolled as a control in a pregnancy study. The sequenced sample was peripheral blood, obtained in the second trimester of pregnancy. This chain links TRBV2 with TRBJ1-2, with D perhaps matching TRBD1 (6 bases). The CDR3, as DNA: TGTGCCAGCAGTGGGCGGGGGCGCGATGGCTACACCTTC. It encodes CASSGRGRDGYTF. The variable domain in full, with the rest retrieved from reference TRBV2 and TRBJ1-2, is EPEVTQTPSHQVTQMGQEVILRCVPISNHLYFYWYRQILGQKVEFLVSFYNNEISEKSEIFDDQFSVERPDGSNFTLKIRSTKLEDSAMYFCASSGRGRDGYTFGSGTRLTVV.